These 5 T cell receptor beta chains originate from one sample sequenced in a study of identical twins. TCRdb recomputed calls from the 5' RACE reads with MiXCR, one row per CDR3 protein. The sample holds 1.5 million to 2 million distinct CDR3 sequences, around 33% seen once. The sample was cord blood. These receptors all stem from a newborn girl in good health.

The rearrangement joins TRBV24-1 to TRBJ2-1; 9 bases line up with TRBD1. This CDR3 region has 15 residues. Per germline, CDR1 KGHDR and CDR2 SFDVKD. With V trimmed by 4 bases and J by 8 bases, 8 bases remained unmatched. CDR3 sequence (DNA): TGTGCCACCAGTGACCCGGGACAGGGTGGTTATGAGCAGTTCTTC. Its translation: CATSDPGQGGYEQFF.

Turning to this clonotype: The germline gene is not matched at one end of the junction; a read error may be the cause. This sequence joins TRBV9 and TRBJ2-3, with D possibly TRBD2 on 6 matching bases. CDR1 is SGDLS, CDR2 YYNGEE, per germline. The CDR3 covers 16 residues. CDR3 in DNA: TGTGTCAGCAGCGTAGCGGCGGTGTCTAAAACAGATACGCAGTATTTT. Translated: CVSSVAAVSKTDTQYF.

This CDR3 is CSDWSNVGYTF. The CDR3, as DNA: TGCAGCGATTGGTCAAATGTAGGCTACACCTTC. The V and J genes are TRBV29-1 and TRBJ1-2, with D hard to call. V was clipped by 7 bases and J by 8 bases, with 14 bases between them. Germline loops: CDR1 SQVTM, CDR2 ANQGSEA. The CDR3 is 11 amino acids.

This rearrangement joins TRBV5-4 to TRBJ1-1; tentatively, D is TRBD1 (5 bases). Germline V gene data show CDR1 as SGHNT and CDR2 as YYREEE (reference sequence). Trimming cost V 4 bases and J 1 base, with 14 bases left between them. The CDR3 is made up of 15 amino acids. DNA of the CDR3: TGTGCCAGCAGCCCCGCCTCCGGGGGGAACACTGAAGCTTTCTTT. Translated: CASSPASGGNTEAFF.

A few counts support this clonotype. The V and J genes are TRBV18 and TRBJ1-2, with a tentative D call TRBD1 (5 bases). The CDR3 covers 15 residues. V lost 0 bases, J lost 1 base, and 9 bases lay in between. Germline V gene data show CDR1 as KGHSH and CDR2 as LQKENI. Here the CDR3 reads CASSPPGRGNYGYTF. The CDR3 nucleotides are TGTGCCAGCTCACCACCGGGGAGGGGTAACTATGGCTACACCTTC.